The sequence of this T cell receptor beta chain was determined in a study of Ad26.COV2.S vaccination and SARS-CoV-2 variants. Findings and caveats of the study: Overall T cell responses may have been underestimated by the analyses of TCR breadth and depth. People given the vaccine had a wider spike-specific TCR breadth than placebo recipients did.

The V segment lost 3 bases and the J segment 2 bases; nucleotides outside the gene matches: 6. The CDR3 covers 16 residues. Germline CDR1 reads MNHEY; CDR2 reads SMNVEV (reference sequence). Specified treatment: some 20 received Ad26.COV2.S at low or high dose, single or two shots; roughly five received placebo; per-sample allocation not given. Specimen acquisition occurred on day 63 following the initial vaccine or placebo injection. Based in Boston, the donor was an adult of 18-55 years. A word on this clone: Its target is not known.

Sequencing used immunoSEQ multiplex PCR; TCRdb keeps in-frame clones, though not all of them. This table holds about 390,000 clones, 92% found once. This receptor was obtained from a person between 18 and 60 years old who received the Ad26.COV2.S COVID-19 vaccine or a placebo. The source material was peripheral blood, sampled in a trial of Ad26.COV2.S vaccine versus placebo. The chain is built from TRBV27 and TRBJ2-1; 8 bases match TRBD2. The CDR3 DNA reads as TGTGCCAGCAGTTTGGTGTCTAGCGGGCCCTACAATGAGCAGTTCTTC. It specifies CASSLVSSGPYNEQFF.